Following are 30 T cell receptor beta chains from one sample sequenced in a study of tumor-infiltrating lymphocytes in primary liver carcinoma. Production of TCR beta cDNA used about 500 ng total RNA together with a constant-region primer. Libraries for TCR beta were built through three nested multiplex PCR rounds, which together made up a slightly modified ARM-PCR procedure. Primers for the first two PCR rounds were TRBV1-TRBV30 forward primers and a C-beta reverse primer (10 cycles per round). TCRdb re-derived calls from the multiplex PCR reads in MiXCR, one entry per CDR3 protein. The profile shows under 150,000 distinct CDR3 sequences, roughly 75% of them singletons. Scientists recovered RNA and DNA together from around 20-30 mg of unsorted bulk tissue. The sample consisted of tumor-adjacent normal liver tissue. The origin of the receptors is a woman aged 55-70 years with primary liver carcinoma and hepatitis B virus infection.

Note on this clonotype: A read error is likely, as this CDR3 ends without the conserved phenylalanine or tryptophan. The gene calls are TRBV11-2 and TRBJ2-6; weak D call: TRBD2 (6 bases). V was cut by 4 bases and J by 4 bases, with 20 bases left in between. Germline assignment: CDR1 SGHAT and CDR2 FQNNGV. The CDR3 contains 18 residues. The CDR3 nucleotides are TGTGCCAGCAGCTCAGTGCTAGCGCCGACCTCCGGGGCCAACGTCCTGACTTTA. Amino acids: CASSSVLAPTSGANVLTL.

About this clonotype: A much larger clone differs from this one at a single base, so this may be a read error. The conserved closing phenylalanine or tryptophan is absent in this CDR3, likely reflecting a read error. V gene TRBV28 combines with J gene TRBJ2-7; a weak D match, TRBD1 (6 bases). This CDR3 contains 14 residues. Deletions cut 6 bases from V and 0 bases from J, with 12 bases between. The germline gives CDR1 MDHEN, CDR2 SYDVKM. CDR3 sequence (DNA): TGTGCCAGCAGCTCACAGGGAGTCTCCTACGAGCAGTACTTG. This gives the protein CASSSQGVSYEQYL.

Concerning this clonotype itself: At one end the junction does not follow the germline gene, possibly because of a read error. V gene TRBV11-2 combines with J gene TRBJ1-1, with unresolved D. The CDR3 length is 17 residues. Germline lookup yields CDR1 SGHAT and CDR2 FQNNGV. The chain's CDR3 is CASSPTWGGSKGAEAFF. As DNA, the CDR3 is TGTGCCAGCAGCCCCACATGGGGTGGGAGTAAAGGCGCTGAAGCTTTCTTC. The full variable domain, with the rest looked up from reference TRBV11-2 and TRBJ1-1, is EAGVAQSPRYKIIEKRQSVAFWCNPISGHATLYWYQQILGQGPKLLIQFQNNGVVDDSQLPKDRFSAERLKGVDSTLKIQPAKLEDSAVYLCASSPTWGGSKGAEAFFGQGTRLTVV.

This clonotype was found many times. The chain employs TRBV6-1 and TRBJ2-1; 7 nucleotides line up with TRBD1. V dropped 6 bases and J dropped 0; count of bases not matched to a gene: 5. This CDR3 is built from 15 residues. Germline V CDR1 and CDR2: MNHNS, SASEGT. CDR3 region: CASRVQGSSYNEQFF. The CDR3 coding sequence is TGTGCCAGCAGGGTACAGGGGAGCTCCTACAATGAGCAGTTCTTC.

Notes on this clonotype: One end of the junction varies from germline; a read error may be responsible. The genes are TRBV12-3 or TRBV12-4 and TRBJ2-1, with 11 bases fitting TRBD2. This CDR3 is 15 amino acids long. In DNA form, the CDR3 reads TGTGCCGGCAGGCCACTAGCGGGAGTTGGGAATGAGCAGTTCTTC. Translating gives CAGRPLAGVGNEQFF.

Note on this clonotype: A read error may be the cause here, since a much bigger clone is one base away. Without the conserved terminal phenylalanine or tryptophan, this CDR3 likely stems from a read error. The gene calls are TRBV5-1 and TRBJ1-1; 10 positions match TRBD1. The ends lost 4 bases at V and 0 bases at J; junction bases unmatched: 3. The CDR3 covers 15 residues. Germline CDR1 SGHRS, CDR2 YFSETQ. CDR3 sequence reads: CASSQGQGMNTEAFS. DNA for the CDR3: TGCGCCAGCAGCCAGGGACAGGGGATGAACACTGAAGCTTTCTCT.

This clonotype was counted ten times or more. The rearrangement links TRBV6-5 to TRBJ1-1; D call uncertain. V lost 7 bases, J lost 3 bases, and 6 bases lay in between. Germline-derived CDR1 and CDR2 are MNHEY and SVGAGI. This CDR3 contains 11 residues. CDR3 DNA: TGTGCCAGCACCCAATACACTGAAGCTTTCTTT. Residues: CASTQYTEAFF.

This clonotype was seen just once. At one end the junction does not follow the germline gene, possibly because of a read error. This chain uses TRBV29-1 with TRBJ2-7, with TRBD2 matching 7 bases. The CDR3 has 15 residues. Germline V CDR1 and CDR2: SQVTM, ANQGSEA. The CDR3 sequence: CNVVALGLAACEQYF. CDR3 DNA: TGCAACGTTGTTGCCTTGGGGCTAGCGGCCTGCGAGCAGTACTTC.

The chain is built from TRBV27 and TRBJ2-7; 8 nucleotides match TRBD1. The CDR3 covers 15 residues. V lost 5 bases and J lost 3; bases outside the gene matches: 9. Germline CDR1 is MNHEY and CDR2 is SMNVEV (reference sequence). Here the CDR3 reads CASSPWDRYLYEQYF. The CDR3, as DNA: TGTGCCAGCAGTCCATGGGACAGGTACCTCTACGAGCAGTACTTC.

This clonotype was detected ten times or more. The V call is TRBV6-6, the J call TRBJ2-5; D gene unclear. Trimming took 5 bases from V and 10 from J, leaving 11 bases between them. This CDR3 comprises 11 residues. Germline CDR1 is MNHNY and CDR2 is SVGAGI (reference sequence). The DNA for the CDR3 is TGTGCCAGCAGTGCAACGGTTCACCAGTACTTC. Translation: CASSATVHQYF.

The table lists this clonotype with a count of one. A much larger clonotype is one base distant, so this may be a read error. The chain combines TRBV5-1 with TRBJ1-1; 7 positions agree with TRBD1. Germline V gives CDR1 SGHRS, CDR2 YFSETQ. The CDR3 consists of 12 residues. CDR3 in amino acids: CASSTGQDEAIF. The DNA of the CDR3 is TGCGCCAGCAGCACCGGACAGGATGAAGCTATCTTT. Full variable domain (outside the CDR3, taken from reference TRBV5-1 and TRBJ1-1): KAGVTQTPRYLIKTRGQQVTLSCSPISGHRSVSWYQQTPGQGLQFLFEYFSETQRNKGNFPGRFSGRQFSNSRSEMNVSTLELGDSALYLCASSTGQDEAIFGQGTRLTVV.

This clonotype was picked up a small number of times. The V gene is TRBV19, the J gene TRBJ2-7; 7 bases are shared with TRBD2. With V trimmed by 5 bases and J by 0 bases, 10 bases remained unmatched. Germline CDR1 is LNHDA and CDR2 is SQIVND (reference sequence). This CDR3 has 16 amino acids. CDR3: CASSVDPSGSSYEQYF. CDR3 DNA sequence: TGTGCCAGTAGTGTCGACCCTAGCGGAAGCTCCTACGAGCAGTACTTC. Full variable domain (remainder filled in from reference TRBV19 and TRBJ2-7): DGGITQSPKYLFRKEGQNVTLSCEQNLNHDAMYWYRQDPGQGLRLIYYSQIVNDFQKGDIAEGYSVSREKKESFPLTVTSAQKNPTAFYLCASSVDPSGSSYEQYFGPGTRLTVT.

This clonotype was counted many times. The V gene is TRBV6-1, the J gene TRBJ2-7; D gene ambiguous. Trimming removed 1 base at V and 0 bases at J, with 10 bases between. The length of the CDR3 is 15 residues. Germline CDR1 and CDR2: MNHNS and SASEGT. The CDR3 is CASSEVGGSSYEQYF. For the CDR3, the DNA is TGTGCCAGCAGTGAAGTTGGCGGCAGCTCCTACGAGCAGTACTTC.

On this clonotype itself: At one boundary the junction diverges from the germline segment, which might be a read error. The chain is built from TRBV5-4 and TRBJ2-7, with TRBD1 as a possible D gene (6 bases). The CDR3 is 15 amino acids. The germline gives CDR1 SGHNT, CDR2 YYREEE (reference sequence). The CDR3 loop is CGSSLKGVGDYEQYF. CDR3 in DNA: TGTGGCAGCAGCCTGAAGGGGGTCGGAGACTACGAGCAGTACTTC.

This clonotype was counted between two and nine times. An end of the junction does not agree with germline; a read error may underlie this. The chain links TRBV7-9 to TRBJ1-3; D gene uncertain. The germline V gene has CDR1 SEHNR and CDR2 FQNEAQ (reference sequence). CDR3 length: 12 amino acids. The CDR3 DNA sequence: TGTGCCAGCAGCTCAATCAGTAACACCGTATATTTT. Translating gives CASSSISNTVYF.

This clonotype was seen repeatedly, ten times or more. The chain uses TRBV28 and TRBJ1-5; TRBD1 aligns across 8 bases. V shed 6 bases and J 4 bases; nucleotides not matched to a gene: 8. Germline V gene sequence: CDR1 MDHEN, CDR2 SYDVKM. This CDR3 spans 15 amino acids. This CDR3 reads CASRWGQDRNQPQHF. DNA of the CDR3: TGTGCCAGCAGATGGGGACAGGACCGAAATCAGCCCCAGCATTTT.

This clonotype was counted a few times. The V gene is TRBV20-1, the J gene TRBJ2-1; the D gene is possibly TRBD1 (6 bases). The germline CDR1 and CDR2 sequences are DFQATT and SNEGSKA (reference sequence). This CDR3 comprises 16 residues. Trimming pared 4 bases from V and 7 bases from J, leaving 23 bases between. The CDR3 sequence: CSATDFLATGRNEQFF. CDR3 coding DNA: TGCAGTGCTACTGACTTCTTGGCGACAGGACGAAATGAGCAGTTCTTC.

This clonotype was seen a single time. A much larger clone lies a single base off, so this may be a read error. The chain recombines TRBV7-9 with TRBJ2-1, with 8 bases matching TRBD2. Germline V gene sequence: CDR1 SEHNR, CDR2 FQNEAQ (reference sequence). The CDR3 has 14 residues. CDR3 coding DNA: TGTGCCAGCAGCTTAAGCGGGAGTGCGAATGAGCAGATCTTC. Amino acid sequence: CASSLSGSANEQIF. Combining the CDR3 with reference TRBV7-9 and TRBJ2-1 gives the whole variable domain DTGVSQNPRHKITKRGQNVTFRCDPISEHNRLYWYRQTLGQGPEFLTYFQNEAQLEKSRLLSDRFSAERPKGSFSTLEIQRTEQGDSAMYLCASSLSGSANEQIFGPGTRLTVL.

V gene TRBV29-1 combines with J gene TRBJ1-5; D gene ambiguous. V dropped 3 bases and J dropped 12 bases, with 24 bases sitting between them. The CDR3 runs 15 residues. CDR1 and CDR2 from the germline V gene are SQVTM and ANQGSEA. The CDR3 sequence is CSVESPDGGLIVQHF. The CDR3, as DNA: TGCAGCGTTGAGTCTCCGGATGGCGGCCTCATCGTCCAGCATTTT.

As to this clonotype: A much larger clonotype is one base distant, so this may be a read error. The genes are TRBV29-1 and TRBJ2-7; 13 bases are a match to TRBD2. The CDR3 has 13 residues. From germline, CDR1 is SQVTM and CDR2 ANQGSEA. Written as DNA, the CDR3 is TGCAGCGTTGAGCGGACTAGCGGGAGCGAGCACTACTTC. This codes for CSVERTSGSEHYF.

The chain combines TRBV29-1 with TRBJ2-7, with 7 bases matching TRBD1. Losses at the gene ends were 6 bases for V and 5 bases for J; bases not matched to a gene: 16. Per the germline V gene, CDR1 is SQVTM and CDR2 is ANQGSEA. There are 15 residues in the CDR3. CDR3 in amino acids: CSVKQTTGVWDEQYF. The CDR3 DNA follows: TGCAGCGTCAAACAAACAACAGGGGTTTGGGACGAGCAGTACTTC.

Of note for this clonotype: Germline and junction disagree at one end, which may indicate a read error. This chain joins TRBV29-1 and TRBJ1-5, with D possibly TRBD1 on 6 matching bases. There are 12 residues in the CDR3. Per germline, CDR1 SQVTM and CDR2 ANQGSEA. The CDR3 spells CSVGTPNQPQQF. Written as DNA, the CDR3 is TGTAGCGTGGGGACACCCAATCAGCCCCAGCAATTT.

At least ten counts were recorded for this clonotype. This chain joins TRBV13 and TRBJ2-1, with TRBD2 matching 7 bases. This CDR3 is built from 17 residues. The germline gives CDR1 PRHDT, CDR2 FYEKMQ (reference sequence). Trimming removed 1 base from V and 5 bases from J; junction bases left unmatched: 11. CDR3 sequence: CASSLALGLAVHNEQFF. CDR3 DNA sequence: TGTGCCAGCAGCTTAGCTCTGGGGCTAGCGGTCCACAATGAGCAGTTCTTC.

A note on this clonotype: Compared with germline, one end of the junction differs, possibly owing to a read error. V is TRBV11-3 and J is TRBJ2-3, with D perhaps matching TRBD1 or TRBD2 (5 bases each). The CDR3 contains 14 residues. Germline V CDR1 and CDR2: SGHNT, YENEEA. The CDR3 nucleotides read TGCGACAGCAGCTTCAGGGCTAGCACGGATACGCAGTATTTT. The encoded protein is CDSSFRASTDTQYF.

The chain joins TRBV4-2 to TRBJ2-1, with TRBD2 as a possible D gene (5 bases). This CDR3 is 16 amino acids long. The V end was cut by 1 base, the J end by 6 bases, with 16 bases between. Germline CDR1 is LGHNA and CDR2 is YNFKEQ. DNA of the CDR3: TGTGCCAGCAGCCAAGCCAAGGAATTAGCGCCCAATGAGCAGTTCTTC. It is translated as CASSQAKELAPNEQFF.

With regard to this clonotype: A read error may produce the germline difference seen at one junction end. The CDR3 reads CASSRTGVTYDQYF. DNA for the CDR3: TGTGCCAGCAGTCGGACAGGTGTAACCTACGATCAGTACTTC. The V call is TRBV6-1, the J call TRBJ2-7, with 7 positions matching TRBD1. The CDR3 contains 14 residues. The germline V gene has CDR1 MNHNS and CDR2 SASEGT.

As regards this clonotype: A junction boundary mismatches the germline segment, possibly from a read error. The chain combines TRBV28 with TRBJ2-1, with D unresolved. The CDR3 extends over 11 amino acids. The germline CDR1 and CDR2 sequences are MDHEN and SYDVKM. The CDR3 sequence: CTSNLPHEQFF. CDR3 sequence (DNA): TGTACCAGCAATTTGCCCCATGAGCAGTTCTTC.

As regards this clonotype: Relative to the germline gene, one junction end is altered; a read error may explain this. V and J are TRBV20-1 and TRBJ2-3, with TRBD2 matching over 11 bases. Per the germline V gene, CDR1 is DFQATT and CDR2 is SNEGSKA (reference sequence). This CDR3 is 16 amino acids long. CDR3 sequence (DNA): TGCACTGCTAGTGGAGGGACTAGCGGTAGCACAGATACGCAGTATTTT. It codes for CTASGGTSGSTDTQYF.

V is TRBV11-2 and J is TRBJ2-7; the match to TRBD2 covers 7 bases. Germline-derived CDR1 and CDR2 are SGHAT and FQNNGV. This CDR3 contains 13 residues. V dropped 2 bases and J dropped 8; count of bases not matched to a gene: 6. The CDR3, as DNA: TGTGCCAGCAGCTTAACATGCGGGAGCAAGCAGTACTTC. Translation: CASSLTCGSKQYF.

For this clonotype: A much larger clone differs from this one at a single base, so this may be a read error. This sequence joins TRBV28 and TRBJ2-6, with D possibly being TRBD2 (6 bases). The germline V gene has CDR1 MDHEN and CDR2 SYDVKM. V was clipped by 7 bases and J by 3 bases, with 13 bases between them. The CDR3 extends over 15 amino acids. The CDR3 sequence: CASTLGGDGANVLTF. CDR3 in DNA: TGTGCCAGCACCCTCGGGGGTGATGGGGCCAACGTCCTGACTTTC.